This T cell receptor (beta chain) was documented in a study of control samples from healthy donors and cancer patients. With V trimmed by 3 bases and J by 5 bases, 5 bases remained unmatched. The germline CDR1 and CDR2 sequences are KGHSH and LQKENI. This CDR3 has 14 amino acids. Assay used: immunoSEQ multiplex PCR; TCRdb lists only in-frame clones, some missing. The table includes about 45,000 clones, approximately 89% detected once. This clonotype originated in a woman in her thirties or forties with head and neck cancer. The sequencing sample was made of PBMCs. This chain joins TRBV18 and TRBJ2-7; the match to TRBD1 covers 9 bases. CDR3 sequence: CASSPRTGDHEQYF. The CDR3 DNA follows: TGTGCCAGCTCACCCCGGACAGGGGACCACGAGCAGTACTTC.